The next 2 T cell receptor beta chains were all read from a single sample in a study of cytomegalovirus exposure and HLA in healthy donors. Both 60 Vbeta primers and 13 Jbeta primers went into the PCR. Data came from immunoSEQ multiplex PCR; TCRdb stores just in-frame clones and leaves some out. This table has about 150,000 clones, about 85% appearing once. The sample consisted of PBMCs. The receptors come from a woman between 18 and 29 years old in good health and CMV-seronegative.

The gene calls are TRBV29-1 and TRBJ2-7, with a weak D call TRBD1 (5 bases). The CDR3 has 13 amino acids. V gave up 4 bases and J gave up 0 bases, with 10 bases separating them. The germline CDR1 and CDR2 sequences are SQVTM and ANQGSEA. The DNA for the CDR3 is TGCAGCGTTGTCGGACACCTCTCCTACGAGCAGTACTTC. Its protein product is CSVVGHLSYEQYF.

The J gene is TRBJ2-3, the V gene TRBV10-3; a possible D gene is TRBD1 (5 bases). The length of the CDR3 is 14 residues. The V gene's germline CDR1 is ENHRY and CDR2 SYGVKD. V lost 4 bases and J 0 bases, leaving 8 bases between the germline ends. The CDR3 nucleotides are TGTGCCATCAGTGGACAGCCTAGCACAGATACGCAGTATTTT. Translated: CAISGQPSTDTQYF.